The 31 T cell receptor beta chains listed next were all sequenced from one sample in a study of OX40 agonist ivuxolimab in advanced cancers. Assay: immunoSEQ multiplex PCR; the TCRdb copy retains only in-frame clones and omits some. The repertoire holds some 140,000 clones, with 93% as singletons. This sample comprised CD4+ or CD8+ T cells sorted from blood, obtained in a trial of the OX40 agonist ivuxolimab. The receptors come from an adult with an advanced solid tumor such as melanoma, head and neck, liver or kidney cancer.

The V and J genes are TRBV19 and TRBJ1-6; D not resolved. CDR1 LNHDA and CDR2 SQIVND come from the germline V gene (reference sequence). CDR3 size: 15 residues. V lost 1 base and J lost 9, with 13 bases in between. The CDR3 loop reads CASSIGLLGGSPLHF. The CDR3 region has the DNA TGTGCCAGTAGTATAGGACTCCTAGGCGGTTCACCCCTCCACTTT.

The V gene is TRBV7-2, the J gene TRBJ1-2; D not resolved. Trimming removed 0 bases at V and 3 bases at J, with 5 bases between. Germline CDR1 SGHTA, CDR2 FQGNSA. The CDR3 loop spans 13 amino acids. The CDR3 region is CASSLAGDYGYTF. The CDR3 DNA sequence: TGTGCCAGCAGCTTAGCAGGCGACTATGGCTACACCTTC. The variable domain in full, with the rest retrieved from reference TRBV7-2 and TRBJ1-2, is GAGVSQSPSNKVTEKGKDVELRCDPISGHTALYWYRQSLGQGLEFLIYFQGNSAPDKSGLPSDRFSAERTGGSVSTLTIQRTQQEDSAVYLCASSLAGDYGYTFGSGTRLTVV.

The count of this clone is one. The chain uses TRBV5-1 and TRBJ2-1; D remains unclear. Trimming removed 6 bases at V and 0 bases at J, with 10 bases between. The germline V gene has CDR1 SGHRS and CDR2 YFSETQ. The CDR3 is 14 amino acids. The CDR3 sequence: CASNSGSSYNEQFF. In nucleotides, the CDR3 is TGCGCCAGCAATTCCGGAAGCTCCTACAATGAGCAGTTCTTC.

The CDR3 is CASSVDPTSSGKAFF. The CDR3 bases are TGTGCCAGCAGCGTAGACCCGACATCGTCTGGGAAAGCTTTCTTT. The V gene is TRBV9, the J gene TRBJ1-1; no clear D. V shed 0 bases and J shed 9 bases, with 18 bases lying between them. Germline CDR1 is SGDLS and CDR2 is YYNGEE. This CDR3 is built from 15 residues.

This clone appeared a single time. The chain joins TRBV6-5 to TRBJ2-5, with 7 bases matching TRBD1. Germline values: CDR1 MNHEY, CDR2 SVGAGI. This CDR3 contains 15 residues. V was clipped by 0 bases and J by 2 bases; unmatched bases: 3. This CDR3 reads CASSYSSRGQETQYF. In DNA form, the CDR3 reads TGTGCCAGCAGTTACTCATCCAGGGGGCAAGAGACCCAGTACTTC.

This sequence joins TRBV5-3 and TRBJ2-2, with 14 bases lining up with TRBD2. TRBV5-3 is assigned to the ORF class and has an uncertain function. Trimming removed 4 bases from V and 0 bases from J; junction bases left unmatched: 5. The CDR3 totals 18 residues. The CDR3 loop reads CARSPRLAGGPNTGELFF. DNA of the CDR3: TGTGCCAGAAGCCCACGACTAGCGGGGGGGCCGAACACCGGGGAGCTGTTTTTT.

The genes are TRBV28 and TRBJ1-5, with D uncertain. The CDR3 contains 15 residues. CDR1 MDHEN and CDR2 SYDVKM come from the germline V gene. V gave up 5 bases and J gave up 7 bases, with 18 bases separating them. The CDR3 bases are TGTGCCAGCAGTCCCGGCGGAGTAGGACGGCAGCCCCAGCATTTT. It translates to CASSPGGVGRQPQHF.

The chain employs TRBV10-1 and TRBJ2-7; 8 nucleotides match TRBD1. The CDR3 spans 15 residues. CDR1 is WNHNN, CDR2 SYGVQD, per germline (reference sequence). Trimming took 0 bases from V and 6 from J; bases not matched to a gene: 7. CDR3 sequence (DNA): TGCGCCAGCAGTGAGTCGTGGCAGGGGGCGAGCGAGCAGTACTTC. It yields the protein CASSESWQGASEQYF.

The J gene is TRBJ2-2, the V gene TRBV7-9, with TRBD2 matching over 12 bases. With 2 bases clipped from V and 6 bases from J, the junction kept 4 bases outside the gene matches. Germline V lookup: CDR1 SEHNR, CDR2 FQNEAQ (reference sequence). This CDR3 has 16 residues. This chain's CDR3 is CASSLLLAGGPGELFF. For the CDR3, the DNA is TGTGCCAGCAGCTTACTCCTAGCGGGAGGGCCCGGGGAGCTGTTTTTT. The full variable domain, completed using reference TRBV7-9 and TRBJ2-2, is DTGVSQNPRHKITKRGQNVTFRCDPISEHNRLYWYRQTLGQGPEFLTYFQNEAQLEKSRLLSDRFSAERPKGSFSTLEIQRTEQGDSAMYLCASSLLLAGGPGELFFGEGSRLTVL.

The chain couples TRBV5-4 to TRBJ2-5; 7 positions match TRBD1. Germline V gene data show CDR1 as SGHNT and CDR2 as YYREEE (reference sequence). Trimming cost V 4 bases and J 1 base; bases outside gene matches: 4. The CDR3 has 14 residues. CDR3 bases: TGTGCCAGCAGCAAGGGGACAGTCCAAGAGACCCAGTACTTC. It translates to CASSKGTVQETQYF.

J is TRBJ2-7 and V is TRBV7-3; TRBD2 matches at 7 bases. Germline values: CDR1 SGHTA, CDR2 FQGTGA. CDR3 length: 15 amino acids. Losses at the gene ends were 5 bases for V and 1 base for J; bases not matched to a gene: 8. CDR3 sequence: CASSIERGRSYEQYF. The CDR3 DNA reads as TGTGCCAGCAGCATAGAGCGGGGTCGGTCCTACGAGCAGTACTTC.

The chain links TRBV5-5 to TRBJ1-5, with D possibly matching TRBD1 (5 bases). The CDR3 totals 15 residues. V shed 4 bases and J shed 7 bases, with 18 bases lying between them. CDR1 is SGHKS, CDR2 YYEKEE, per germline (reference sequence). DNA of the CDR3: TGTGCCAGCAGCCAAGGAAGGGGCATTAAACAGCCCCAGCATTTT. It yields the protein CASSQGRGIKQPQHF. Full variable domain (rest looked up from reference TRBV5-5 and TRBJ1-5): DAGVTQSPTHLIKTRGQQVTLRCSPISGHKSVSWYQQVLGQGPQFIFQYYEKEERGRGNFPDRFSARQFPNYSSELNVNALLLGDSALYLCASSQGRGIKQPQHFGDGTRLSIL.

The chain joins TRBV7-2 to TRBJ2-3; D gene ambiguous. The germline CDR1 and CDR2 sequences are SGHTA and FQGNSA. Trimming cost V 4 bases and J 3 bases, with 5 bases left between them. This CDR3 is 12 amino acids long. CDR3 in amino acids: CASSWLTDTQYF. The CDR3 DNA reads as TGTGCCAGCAGCTGGTTAACAGATACGCAGTATTTT.

This clone has a single count. V is TRBV9 and J is TRBJ1-1, with D tentatively TRBD1 (6 bases). CDR1 and CDR2 from the germline V gene are SGDLS and YYNGEE. This CDR3 has 17 residues. V lost 6 bases and J lost 1, with 22 bases in between. The CDR3, as DNA: TGTGCCAGCACGAAATCACCCGGGGGCAACTCGAACACTGAAGCTTTCTTT. Protein product: CASTKSPGGNSNTEAFF.

This rearrangement joins TRBV5-1 to TRBJ2-7; the match to TRBD2 covers 14 bases. V lost 4 bases, J lost 1 base, and 4 bases stayed unmatched. Germline V gives CDR1 SGHRS, CDR2 YFSETQ. The CDR3 has 16 residues. CDR3 nucleotide sequence: TGCGCCAGCAGCCCTAGGACTAGCGGGAGGTCCTACGAGCAGTACTTC. Protein product: CASSPRTSGRSYEQYF.

The gene calls are TRBV11-2 and TRBJ2-7; no clear D gene. CDR3 length: 16 residues. Germline assignment: CDR1 SGHAT and CDR2 FQNNGV. V was pared by 5 bases and J by 0 bases, with 17 bases between. In nucleotides, the CDR3 is TGTGCCAGCAGCCTCGGGTCAGACCAGAGCTCCTACGAGCAGTACTTC. Amino acid sequence: CASSLGSDQSSYEQYF.

This clone has a single count. This chain uses TRBV19 with TRBJ2-3, with no clear D. Germline CDR1 LNHDA, CDR2 SQIVND (reference sequence). There are 12 residues in the CDR3. Deletions cut 8 bases from V and 2 bases from J, with 8 bases between. CDR3 loop: CASSENTDTQYF. The DNA for the CDR3 is TGTGCCAGTTCGGAGAACACAGATACGCAGTATTTT.

The V and J genes are TRBV18 and TRBJ2-7, with a weak D call TRBD2 (6 bases). V was clipped by 3 bases and J by 2 bases, with 17 bases between them. CDR3 size: 16 residues. Germline V CDR1 and CDR2: KGHSH, LQKENI. In nucleotides, the CDR3 is TGTGCCAGCTCACCCGCGGGGACGGGATCAACCTACGAGCAGTACTTC. Amino acid sequence: CASSPAGTGSTYEQYF.

This chain links TRBV7-9 with TRBJ2-7; TRBD1 matches at 7 bases. V lost 5 bases to trimming and J lost 3 bases; unmatched junction nucleotides: 7. The V gene's germline CDR1 is SEHNR and CDR2 FQNEAQ (reference sequence). There are 14 residues in the CDR3. For the CDR3, the DNA is TGTGCCAGCAGCACAGACAGGGTGTTCTACGAGCAGTACTTC. It translates to CASSTDRVFYEQYF.

This sequence joins TRBV6-6 and TRBJ1-1, with D maybe TRBD1 (6 bases). The CDR3 contains 14 residues. Trimming removed 4 bases at V and 1 base at J, with 10 bases between. Germline CDR1 MNHNY, CDR2 SVGAGI (reference sequence). CDR3 nucleotide sequence: TGTGCCAGCAGTTCGGGACACAGGAACACTGAAGCTTTCTTT. It specifies CASSSGHRNTEAFF.

This chain links TRBV7-9 with TRBJ2-2; 9 bases are a match to TRBD2. The CDR3 runs to 18 residues. V trimming: 3 bases; J trimming: 5 bases; junction bases outside the gene matches: 13. Germline CDR1 and CDR2: SEHNR and FQNEAQ (reference sequence). The CDR3 reads CASSFSPLASGETGELFF. Here the CDR3 DNA reads TGTGCCAGCAGCTTCAGCCCTTTGGCTAGCGGGGAGACCGGGGAGCTGTTTTTT.

V usage is TRBV28 and J usage is TRBJ1-2; the D gene is possibly TRBD1 (5 bases). This CDR3 has 15 residues. CDR1 and CDR2 from the germline V gene are MDHEN and SYDVKM. Trimming cost V 7 bases and J 8 bases, with 23 bases left between them. The CDR3 DNA is TGTGCCAGCACATGGGGGATTAGATTCGAGAGCGGCTACACCTTC. This gives the protein CASTWGIRFESGYTF.

The chain links TRBV5-1 to TRBJ1-1, with D unclear. Germline V gives CDR1 SGHRS, CDR2 YFSETQ. The CDR3 spans 16 residues. V was clipped by 3 bases and J by 0 bases, with 15 bases between them. The CDR3 loop reads CASSWGSLLLNTEAFF. The CDR3 region has the DNA TGCGCCAGCAGCTGGGGATCTCTACTCCTGAACACTGAAGCTTTCTTT.

V is TRBV5-1 and J is TRBJ1-2, with D maybe TRBD1 (5 bases). This CDR3 spans 15 amino acids. Per the germline V gene, CDR1 is SGHRS and CDR2 is YFSETQ. V was pared by 0 bases and J by 0 bases, with 9 bases between. CDR3 sequence (DNA): TGCGCCAGCAGCTTGGGAGCAGGGACTAACTATGGCTACACCTTC. Translated: CASSLGAGTNYGYTF.

This chain links TRBV27 with TRBJ2-5, with D tentatively TRBD1 (6 bases). Germline V gene sequence: CDR1 MNHEY, CDR2 SMNVEV (reference sequence). V was trimmed by 4 bases and J by 0 bases, leaving 12 bases between them. CDR3 length equals 15 residues. The CDR3 nucleotides are TGTGCCAGCAGTTCAGCCGGGACAAACCAAGAGACCCAGTACTTC. This sequence encodes CASSSAGTNQETQYF.

V and J are TRBV10-2 and TRBJ2-1; 8 positions agree with TRBD1. CDR3 length equals 13 residues. Germline CDR1 WSHSY, CDR2 SAAADI. Trimming removed 10 bases from V and 5 bases from J; junction bases left unmatched: 7. CDR3 DNA: TGCGCCATATCCGGGACAGGAGACAATGAGCAGTTCTTC. Protein product: CAISGTGDNEQFF.

This chain links TRBV9 with TRBJ1-2, with TRBD1 identical over 7 bases. From germline, CDR1 is SGDLS and CDR2 YYNGEE. This CDR3 comprises 15 residues. The J segment lost 4 bases and the V segment lost 3 bases, leaving 9 bases of the junction unmatched. CDR3 nucleotides: TGTGCCAGCAGCGCCTTGACAGGGTTGGGCTATGGCTACACCTTC. Encoded protein: CASSALTGLGYGYTF.

The V call is TRBV5-5, the J call TRBJ1-2; D perhaps matches TRBD1 (5 bases). V lost 2 bases to trimming and J lost 1 base, with 12 bases between them. This CDR3 is built from 15 residues. Germline CDR1 is SGHKS and CDR2 is YYEKEE (reference sequence). DNA for the CDR3: TGTGCCAGCAGCTTTCGTCTTCAGGGTAACTATGGCTACACCTTC. Its protein is CASSFRLQGNYGYTF.

The CDR3 DNA follows: TGTGCCAGCAGCCCGACTGGACAGGCCGACCTACCCACCTACGAGCAGTACTTC. Its protein product is CASSPTGQADLPTYEQYF. V is TRBV5-6 and J is TRBJ2-7; 7 bases agree with TRBD1. The CDR3 runs to 18 residues. Germline V gene lookup returns CDR1 SGHDT and CDR2 YYEEEE. The ends lost 4 bases at V and 2 bases at J; junction bases unmatched: 18.

This chain joins TRBV18 and TRBJ2-3, with D uncertain. The ends were cut back, 4 bases at V and 2 bases at J, with 13 bases in the middle. The CDR3 has 15 amino acids. CDR1 and CDR2 from the germline V gene are KGHSH and LQKENI. Here the CDR3 reads CASSLKVPDTDTQYF. CDR3 DNA sequence: TGTGCCAGCTCACTTAAGGTTCCGGACACAGATACGCAGTATTTT.

The chain joins TRBV6-5 to TRBJ1-1; D is ambiguous. Germline CDR1 is MNHEY and CDR2 is SVGAGI. CDR3 size: 14 residues. V lost 6 bases and J lost 3, with 14 bases in between. The CDR3 nucleotides read TGTGCCAGCAGCACGGGTGAACGGCACACTGAAGCTTTCTTT. Amino acids: CASSTGERHTEAFF.